Following are 6 T cell receptor beta chains from one sample sequenced in a study of T-cell reconstitution after alpha-beta-depleted transplantation in children. The library targeted TCRbeta and was prepared with unique molecular identifiers. From the PCR reads, TCRdb called clonotypes with MiXCR, one entry per CDR3 protein. The repertoire has about 360,000 distinct CDR3 sequences, 13% of them found once; the top ten carry roughly 4.3%. The material was PBMCs, obtained from the stem cell graft. The source of these receptors is a human donor who donated a stem cell graft to a child with Fanconi anemia.

Many counts were recorded for this clonotype. The chain carries TRBV29-1 and TRBJ2-3; D may be TRBD2 (5 bases). The length of the CDR3 is 13 residues. Germline V gives CDR1 SQVTM, CDR2 ANQGSEA. V shed 7 bases and J shed 2 bases, with 13 bases lying between them. DNA of the CDR3: TGCAGCGGCAGACTATCATCCACAGATACGCAGTATTTT. This gives the protein CSGRLSSTDTQYF.

This clonotype was seen a handful of times. The chain is built from TRBV5-6 and TRBJ2-2; weak D call: TRBD2 (7 bases). The CDR3 consists of 14 residues. CDR1 SGHDT and CDR2 YYEEEE come from the germline V gene. V was clipped by 4 bases and J by 4 bases, with 11 bases between them. In nucleotides, the CDR3 is TGTGCCAGCAGCGCTGGGGGGGCCACCGGGGAGCTGTTTTTT. It is translated as CASSAGGATGELFF.

This clonotype was seen many times. This sequence joins TRBV7-2 and TRBJ2-2; D gene unclear. Germline CDR1 and CDR2: SGHTA and FQGNSA. This CDR3 is built from 13 residues. This chain's CDR3 is CAGTPIGTGELFF. CDR3 nucleotides: TGTGCGGGAACTCCCATTGGGACCGGGGAGCTGTTTTTT.

The V and J genes are TRBV5-1 and TRBJ1-2, with TRBD1 identical over 11 bases. Trimming at V came to 4 bases and at J to 4 bases, leaving 6 bases not matched to a gene. This CDR3 spans 15 amino acids. Per the germline V gene, CDR1 is SGHRS and CDR2 is YFSETQ. The CDR3 region is CASSHGQGASYGYTF. The CDR3 coding sequence is TGCGCCAGCAGCCATGGACAGGGGGCAAGCTATGGCTACACCTTC.

This chain links TRBV5-5 with TRBJ1-6; TRBD1 matches at 7 bases. Germline assignment: CDR1 SGHKS and CDR2 YYEKEE (reference sequence). This CDR3 comprises 16 residues. With 4 bases clipped from V and 9 bases from J, the junction kept 13 bases outside the gene matches. The CDR3 spells CASSMEGAGRSSPLHF. CDR3 bases: TGTGCCAGCAGCATGGAGGGGGCGGGTCGAAGTTCACCCCTCCACTTT. The full variable domain, its missing parts supplied by reference TRBV5-5 and TRBJ1-6, is DAGVTQSPTHLIKTRGQQVTLRCSPISGHKSVSWYQQVLGQGPQFIFQYYEKEERGRGNFPDRFSARQFPNYSSELNVNALLLGDSALYLCASSMEGAGRSSPLHFGNGTRLTVT.

The sample holds a few counts of this clonotype. The junction differs from germline at one of its ends, possibly a read error. V is TRBV29-1 and J is TRBJ1-2, with D uncertain. The CDR3 length is 8 residues. In germline, CDR1 is SQVTM, CDR2 ANQGSEA. CDR3 amino acids: CSVEPGNF. CDR3 in DNA: TGCAGCGTTGAACCAGGCAACTTC.